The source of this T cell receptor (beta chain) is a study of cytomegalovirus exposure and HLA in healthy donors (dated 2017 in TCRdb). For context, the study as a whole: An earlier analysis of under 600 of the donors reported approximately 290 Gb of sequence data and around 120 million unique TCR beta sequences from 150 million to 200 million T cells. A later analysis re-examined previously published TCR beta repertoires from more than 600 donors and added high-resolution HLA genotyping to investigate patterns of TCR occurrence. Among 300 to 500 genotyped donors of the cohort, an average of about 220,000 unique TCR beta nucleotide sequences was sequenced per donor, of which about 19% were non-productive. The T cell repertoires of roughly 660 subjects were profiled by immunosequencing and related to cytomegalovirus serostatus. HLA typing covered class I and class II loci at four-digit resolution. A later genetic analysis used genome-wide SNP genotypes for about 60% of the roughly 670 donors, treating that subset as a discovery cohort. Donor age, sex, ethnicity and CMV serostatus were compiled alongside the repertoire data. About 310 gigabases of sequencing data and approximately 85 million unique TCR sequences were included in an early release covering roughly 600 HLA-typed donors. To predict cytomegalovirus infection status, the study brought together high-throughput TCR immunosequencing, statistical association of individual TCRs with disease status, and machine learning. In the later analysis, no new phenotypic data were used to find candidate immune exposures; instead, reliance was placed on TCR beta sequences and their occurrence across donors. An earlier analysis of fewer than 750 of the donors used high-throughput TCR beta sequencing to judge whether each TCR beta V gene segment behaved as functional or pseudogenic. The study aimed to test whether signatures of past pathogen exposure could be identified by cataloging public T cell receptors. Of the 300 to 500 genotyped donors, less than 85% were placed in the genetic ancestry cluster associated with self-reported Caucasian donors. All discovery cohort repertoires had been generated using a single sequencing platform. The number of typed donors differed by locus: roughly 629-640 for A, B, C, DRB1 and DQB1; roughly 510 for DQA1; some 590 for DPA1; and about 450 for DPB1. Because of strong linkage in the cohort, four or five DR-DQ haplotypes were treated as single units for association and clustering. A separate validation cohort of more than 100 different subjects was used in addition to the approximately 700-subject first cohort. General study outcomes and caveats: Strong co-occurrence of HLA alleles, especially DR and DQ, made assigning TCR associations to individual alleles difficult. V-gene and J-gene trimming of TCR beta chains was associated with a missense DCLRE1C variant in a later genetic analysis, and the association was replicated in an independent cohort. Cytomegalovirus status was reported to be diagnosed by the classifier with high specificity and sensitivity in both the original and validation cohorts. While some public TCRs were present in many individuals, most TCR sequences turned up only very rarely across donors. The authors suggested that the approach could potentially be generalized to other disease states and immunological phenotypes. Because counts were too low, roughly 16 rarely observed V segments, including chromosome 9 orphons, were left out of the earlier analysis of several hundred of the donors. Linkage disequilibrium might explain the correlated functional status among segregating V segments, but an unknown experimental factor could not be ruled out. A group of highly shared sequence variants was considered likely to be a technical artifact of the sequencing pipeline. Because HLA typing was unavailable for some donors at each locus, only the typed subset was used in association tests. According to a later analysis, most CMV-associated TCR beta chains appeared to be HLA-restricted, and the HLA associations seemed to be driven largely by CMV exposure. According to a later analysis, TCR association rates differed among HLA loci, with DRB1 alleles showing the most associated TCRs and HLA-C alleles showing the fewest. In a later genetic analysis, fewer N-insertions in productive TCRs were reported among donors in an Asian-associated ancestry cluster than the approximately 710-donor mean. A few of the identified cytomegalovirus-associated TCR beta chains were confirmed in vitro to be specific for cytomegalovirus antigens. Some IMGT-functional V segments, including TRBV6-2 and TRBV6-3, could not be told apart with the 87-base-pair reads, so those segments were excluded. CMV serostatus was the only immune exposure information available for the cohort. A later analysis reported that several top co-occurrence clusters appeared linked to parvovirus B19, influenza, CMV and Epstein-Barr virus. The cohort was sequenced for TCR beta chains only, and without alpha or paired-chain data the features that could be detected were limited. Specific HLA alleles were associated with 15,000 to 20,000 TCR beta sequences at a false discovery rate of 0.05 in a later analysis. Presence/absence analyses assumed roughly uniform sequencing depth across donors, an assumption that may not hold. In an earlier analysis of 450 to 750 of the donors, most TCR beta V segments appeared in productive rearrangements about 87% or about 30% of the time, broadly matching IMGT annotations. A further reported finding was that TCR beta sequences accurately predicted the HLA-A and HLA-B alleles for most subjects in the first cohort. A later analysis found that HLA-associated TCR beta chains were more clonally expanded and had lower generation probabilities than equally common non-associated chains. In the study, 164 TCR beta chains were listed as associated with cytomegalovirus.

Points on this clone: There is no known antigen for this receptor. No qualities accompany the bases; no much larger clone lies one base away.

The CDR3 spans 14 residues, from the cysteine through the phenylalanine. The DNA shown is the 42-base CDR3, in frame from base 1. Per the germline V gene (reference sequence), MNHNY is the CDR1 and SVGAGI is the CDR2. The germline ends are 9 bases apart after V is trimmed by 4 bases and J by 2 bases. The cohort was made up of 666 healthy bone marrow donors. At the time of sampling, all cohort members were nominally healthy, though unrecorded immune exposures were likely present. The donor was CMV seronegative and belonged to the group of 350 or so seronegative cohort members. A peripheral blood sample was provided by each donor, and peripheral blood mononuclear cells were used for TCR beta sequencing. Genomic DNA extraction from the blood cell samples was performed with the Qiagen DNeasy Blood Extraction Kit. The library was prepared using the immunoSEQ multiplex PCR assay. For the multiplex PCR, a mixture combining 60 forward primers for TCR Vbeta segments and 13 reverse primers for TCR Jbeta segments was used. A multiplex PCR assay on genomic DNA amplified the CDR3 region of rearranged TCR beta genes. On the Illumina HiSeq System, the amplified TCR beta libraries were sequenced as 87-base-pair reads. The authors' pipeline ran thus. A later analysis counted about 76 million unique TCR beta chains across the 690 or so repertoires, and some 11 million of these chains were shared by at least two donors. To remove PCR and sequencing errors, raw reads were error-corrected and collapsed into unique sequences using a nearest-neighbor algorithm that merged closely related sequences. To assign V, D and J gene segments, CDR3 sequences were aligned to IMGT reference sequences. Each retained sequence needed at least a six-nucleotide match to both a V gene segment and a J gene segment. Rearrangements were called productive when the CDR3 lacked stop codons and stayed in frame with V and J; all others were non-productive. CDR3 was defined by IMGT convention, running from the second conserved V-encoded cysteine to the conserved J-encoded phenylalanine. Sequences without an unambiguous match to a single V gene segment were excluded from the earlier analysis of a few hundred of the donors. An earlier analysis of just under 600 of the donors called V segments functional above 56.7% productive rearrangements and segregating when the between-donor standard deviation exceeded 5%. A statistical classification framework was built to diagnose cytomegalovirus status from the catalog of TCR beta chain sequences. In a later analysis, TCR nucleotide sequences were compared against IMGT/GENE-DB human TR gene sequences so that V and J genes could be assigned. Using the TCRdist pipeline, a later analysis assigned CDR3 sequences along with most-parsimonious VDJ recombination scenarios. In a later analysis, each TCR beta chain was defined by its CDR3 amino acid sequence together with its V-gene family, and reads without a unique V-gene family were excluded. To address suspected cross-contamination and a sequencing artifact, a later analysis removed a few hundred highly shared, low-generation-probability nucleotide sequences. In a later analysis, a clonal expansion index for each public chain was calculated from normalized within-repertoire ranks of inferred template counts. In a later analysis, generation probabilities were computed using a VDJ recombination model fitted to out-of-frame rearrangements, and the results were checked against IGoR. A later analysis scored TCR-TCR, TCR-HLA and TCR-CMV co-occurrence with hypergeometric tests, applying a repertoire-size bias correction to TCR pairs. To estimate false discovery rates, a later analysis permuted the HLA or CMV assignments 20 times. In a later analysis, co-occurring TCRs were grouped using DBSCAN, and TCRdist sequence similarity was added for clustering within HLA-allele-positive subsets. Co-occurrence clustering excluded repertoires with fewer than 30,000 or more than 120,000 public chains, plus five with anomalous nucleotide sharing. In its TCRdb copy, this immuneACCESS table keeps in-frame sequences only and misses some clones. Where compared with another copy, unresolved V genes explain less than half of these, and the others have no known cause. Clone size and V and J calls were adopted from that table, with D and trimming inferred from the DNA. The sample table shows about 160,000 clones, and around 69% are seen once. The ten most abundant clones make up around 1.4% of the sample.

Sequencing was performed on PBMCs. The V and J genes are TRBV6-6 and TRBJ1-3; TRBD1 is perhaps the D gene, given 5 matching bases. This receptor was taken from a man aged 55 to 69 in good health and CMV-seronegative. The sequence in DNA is TGTGCCAGCAGTTCTCAGGGAACTGGAAACACCATATATTTT. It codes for CASSSQGTGNTIYF.